The sequence of this TCR beta chain was determined in a study of cytomegalovirus exposure and HLA in healthy donors. General observations from the study: In a later analysis, a missense DCLRE1C variant was linked to TCR beta V- and J-gene trimming.

Trimming removed 0 bases from V and 0 bases from J; junction bases left unmatched: 7. There are 18 residues in the CDR3. CDR1 is SGDLS and CDR2 is YYNGEE in the germline V gene. 13 Jbeta primers and 60 Vbeta primers were used for the PCR. TCRdb's copy holds only in-frame clones and misses some; the assay was immunoSEQ multiplex PCR. This table holds some 200,000 clones. Notes on this clone: What it recognizes is unknown.

The chain uses TRBV9 and TRBJ2-3; 10 bases are a match to TRBD2. What was sequenced was PBMCs. The origin of this receptor is a girl aged 2-10 years in good health and CMV-seropositive. The CDR3 DNA sequence: TGTGCCAGCAGCGTAGCGGCTAGCGGGAGATTAAGCACAGATACGCAGTATTTT. It codes for CASSVAASGRLSTDTQYF.